A single TCR beta chain is shown here with its context. CDR3 length: 17 amino acids. The J segment lost 0 bases and the V segment lost 3 bases, leaving 8 bases of the junction unmatched. CDR1 and CDR2 (germline): MDHEN, SYDVKM. This record comes from a study of PD-L1 blockade in urothelial cancer. Profiled with immunoSEQ multiplex PCR; TCRdb holds only in-frame clones, not every one. The table shows some 45,000 clones, with roughly 88% occurring only once. The TCR was taken from a man older than 75 with urothelial cancer. The chain joins TRBV28 to TRBJ1-1, with 9 bases fitting TRBD1. Specimen: PBMCs, collected around atezolizumab (anti-PD-L1) treatment. CDR3 sequence (DNA): TGTGCCAGCAGTTTCCCGGGACAGGGTGGTATGAACACTGAAGCTTTCTTT. It specifies CASSFPGQGGMNTEAFF.